The rows below give T cell receptor beta chains drawn from one sample of a study of siplizumab effects on memory and regulatory T cells. TCRdb's copy holds only in-frame clones and misses some; the assay was immunoSEQ multiplex PCR. Found here are 65,000 to 85,000 clones, approximately 93% of them singletons; the top ten hold 4.5% to 6.5%. The sequenced sample was CD8+ T cells sorted from blood. The receptors shown here come from a human donor in good health. Both conserved end residues are part of each CDR3. Each record gives: clone size, V gene, J gene, CDR3 length, D gene, CDR3 DNA, CDR3 protein. D genes are given only for firm matches. A clone size is listed for some rows: how often the clone was seen (once, few, many), or a class if it is expanded.

>-|TRBV11-1|TRBJ2-2|13|-
TGTGCCAGCAGCCCCTGGTCCACCGGGGAGCTGTTTTTT
CASSPWSTGELFF
>-|TRBV7-8|TRBJ1-1|16|TRBD1
TGTGCCAGCAGCTTAGCGATGACAGACAGGGAAACTGAAGCTTTCTTT
CASSLAMTDRETEAFF
>-|TRBV4-3|TRBJ1-1|15|-
TGCGCCAGCAGCCAAGATGGTAGTAGGAGCACTGAAGCTTTCTTT
CASSQDGSRSTEAFF
>-|TRBV7-3|TRBJ1-5|12|-
TGTGCCAGCAGCCCAAAAACGCAGCCCCAGCATTTT
CASSPKTQPQHF
>-|TRBV4-3|TRBJ2-1|17|TRBD2
TGCGCCAGCAGCCAATGGGTCTCGGCGGGGGGGCTGAATGAGCAGTTCTTC
CASSQWVSAGGLNEQFF
>-|TRBV29-1|TRBJ2-1|14|TRBD2
TGCAGCGTTGAGGCTAGCGGGGACTACAATGAGCAGTTCTTC
CSVEASGDYNEQFF
>-|TRBV7-3|TRBJ2-1|17|-
TGTGCCAGCAGCTTAACATCTGCTAACCCGCAAGGGGATGAGCAGTTCTTC
CASSLTSANPQGDEQFF
>-|TRBV18|TRBJ1-5|16|-
TGTGCCAGCTCAACCGGGCCCTTGGAGGGCAATCAGCCCCAGCATTTT
CASSTGPLEGNQPQHF
>-|TRBV7-9|TRBJ2-3|15|TRBD2
TGTGCCAGCAGCTTAGTACGGGGGGGCACAGATACGCAGTATTTT
CASSLVRGGTDTQYF
>-|TRBV7-8|TRBJ2-5|16|-
TGTGCCAGCAGCTTAGCGGCAGTCGAACTAGGAGAGACCCAGTACTTC
CASSLAAVELGETQYF
>-|TRBV4-1|TRBJ2-7|13|-
TGCGCCAGCAGCCAAGCGGAGACCTACGAGCAGTACTTC
CASSQAETYEQYF
>-|TRBV27|TRBJ2-3|15|TRBD2
TGTGCCAGCAGCCGAGCGGGGGGGCCTGGAGATACGCAGTATTTT
CASSRAGGPGDTQYF
>-|TRBV4-2|TRBJ2-7|17|TRBD2
TGTGCCAGCAGCCAAGTGCCTATAGCGGGGGGGCCCTACGAGCAGTACTTC
CASSQVPIAGGPYEQYF
>-|TRBV27|TRBJ2-1|14|TRBD1
TGTGCCAGCAGCCGAAATACAGGGGGCAATGAGCAGTTCTTC
CASSRNTGGNEQFF
>-|TRBV7-8|TRBJ2-7|17|TRBD2
TGTGCCAGCAGCGCGCACATACGACTAGCGGAAAACTACGAGCAGTACTTC
CASSAHIRLAENYEQYF
>-|TRBV2|TRBJ2-1|16|-
TGTGCCAGCAGGGACCAGCTAGGGGGGTACTCTTCTGAGCAGTTCTTC
CASRDQLGGYSSEQFF
>-|TRBV4-2|TRBJ2-7|15|TRBD2
TGTGCCAGCAGCCCCCTTAGCGGGGGGTTCTACGAGCAGTACTTC
CASSPLSGGFYEQYF
>-|TRBV19|TRBJ2-4|13|TRBD1
TGTGCCAGTAGTATAGGGACAGGGGGCATTCAGTACTTC
CASSIGTGGIQYF
>-|TRBV7-3|TRBJ2-2|14|-
TGTGCCAGCAGCGGGGGCCTGAACACCGGGGAGCTGTTTTTT
CASSGGLNTGELFF
>once|TRBV5-4|TRBJ1-2|14|TRBD1
TGTGCCAGCACCTTCCTGGGACAGGGCTATGGCTACACCTTC
CASTFLGQGYGYTF
>-|TRBV4-1|TRBJ1-1|14|TRBD1
TGCGCCAGCAGCCAAGACAGGGGGGGCACTGAAGCTTTCTTT
CASSQDRGGTEAFF
>-|TRBV27|TRBJ2-3|15|TRBD2
TGTGCCAGCAGTTTAAGTCGGGGGGGCTCAGATACGCAGTATTTT
CASSLSRGGSDTQYF
>once|TRBV27|TRBJ1-4|15|-
TGTGCCAGCAGTGTCACAGGGCCTAGAACCGAAAAACTGTTTTTT
CASSVTGPRTEKLFF
>few|TRBV9|TRBJ1-6|14|TRBD1
TGTGCCAGCAGCGACGGACAGGGTAATTCACCCCTCCACTTT
CASSDGQGNSPLHF
>-|TRBV5-5|TRBJ2-7|14|TRBD2
TGTGCCAGCAGCTGGCGCGGGGGGGATTACGAGCAGTACTTC
CASSWRGGDYEQYF
>-|TRBV30|TRBJ2-5|12|-
TGTGCCTGTCGACAGGTTGAAGAGACCCAGTACTTC
CACRQVEETQYF
>-|TRBV27|TRBJ1-1|14|TRBD1
TGTGCCAGCAGTTACGGGACAGGGAACACTGAAGCTTTCTTT
CASSYGTGNTEAFF
>-|TRBV19|TRBJ2-7|15|TRBD1
TGTGCCAGTAGTATAGGACAGGGTCTTGAATACGAGCAGTACTTC
CASSIGQGLEYEQYF
>-|TRBV23-1|TRBJ2-2|16|TRBD2
TGCGCCAGCAGACAAGGACTAGCGGGAAAAACCGGGGAGCTGTTTTTT
CASRQGLAGKTGELFF
>-|TRBV19|TRBJ2-5|15|TRBD2
TGTGCCAGTAGTGCCGGGACTAGCGGAAAAGAGACCCAGTACTTC
CASSAGTSGKETQYF
>-|TRBV27|TRBJ2-5|14|-
TGTGCCAGCAGTTTACAGGGCGATGAGGAGACCCAGTACTTC
CASSLQGDEETQYF
>-|TRBV5-1|TRBJ1-4|15|TRBD1
TGCGCCAGCAGCCCCGGACAGGGCGGGGATGAAAAACTGTTTTTT
CASSPGQGGDEKLFF
>once|TRBV7-9|TRBJ1-4|15|TRBD1
TGTGCCAGCAGCCCTGGGGTCCAGGGGGGCGAAAAACTGTTTTTT
CASSPGVQGGEKLFF
>-|TRBV7-9|TRBJ2-3|14|TRBD1
TGTGCCAGCAGCTTAAGGACAGGCATCCTTATTCAGTATTTT
CASSLRTGILIQYF
>-|TRBV4-1|TRBJ1-6|16|TRBD1
TGCGCCAGCAGCCAGGGACAGGGCTCCTATAATTCACCCCTCCACTTT
CASSQGQGSYNSPLHF
>-|TRBV1|TRBJ2-5|16|-
TGCACCAGCAGCCCCATAGCGGGGGGGACAAGAGTGTCCCAGTACTTC
CTSSPIAGGTRVSQYF
>-|TRBV7-9|TRBJ1-2|15|-
TGTGCCAGCAGTCCGGCAGGCCGGGGAGACTATGGCTACACCTTC
CASSPAGRGDYGYTF
>-|TRBV5-8|TRBJ2-7|15|-
TGTGCCAGCAGCTTCGGACAGGGAGGGAACTACGAGCAGTACTTC
CASSFGQGGNYEQYF
>once|TRBV19|TRBJ1-5|16|-
TGTGCCAGTAGTATAGTGGGCAGGGAGACGTATCAGCCCCAGCATTTT
CASSIVGRETYQPQHF
>-|TRBV29-1|TRBJ1-4|12|-
TGCAGCGTTTTGTGGGGGGATGAAAAACTGTTTTTT
CSVLWGDEKLFF
>-|TRBV7-8|TRBJ2-3|13|-
TGTGCCGTGAGGGGGGGCCGAACAGATACGCAGTATTTT
CAVRGGRTDTQYF
>-|TRBV6-4|TRBJ2-3|12|TRBD2
TGTGCCAGCAGTTCGGGGGGGGATACGCAGTATTTT
CASSSGGDTQYF
>-|TRBV9|TRBJ2-7|15|TRBD2
TGTGCCAGCAGCGTAGGAGCGGGGACCCTCTACGAGCAGTACTTC
CASSVGAGTLYEQYF
>-|TRBV19|TRBJ1-1|13|-
TGTGCCAGTAGTATGGCGTGGGGCACTGAAGCTTTCTTT
CASSMAWGTEAFF
>-|TRBV7-2|TRBJ2-1|12|-
TGTGCCAGCAGCTTAGGGAGCCAGGGACACTTCTTC
CASSLGSQGHFF
>-|TRBV19|TRBJ1-1|14|-
TGTGCCAGTACCCTGCGGGGGGGCGCGACTGAAGCTTTCTTT
CASTLRGGATEAFF
>-|TRBV30|TRBJ1-2|12|-
TGTGCCCTAGCACAGGGAGTTGAAGGCTACACCTTC
CALAQGVEGYTF
>-|TRBV30|TRBJ1-1|12|-
TGTGCCTGGAGTGTTTCCCTCGGGAAAGCTTTCTTT
CAWSVSLGKAFF
>-|TRBV5-6|TRBJ1-4|11|-
TGTGCCAGCAGCTTTGGAGAAAAACTGTTTTTT
CASSFGEKLFF
>-|TRBV2|TRBJ1-2|17|-
TGTGCCAGCAGTAGCGCCTCTGGGCCAGGGAGAATATATGGCTACACCTTC
CASSSASGPGRIYGYTF
>-|TRBV9|TRBJ2-1|13|-
TGTGCCAGCAGCTCCCAGTTGCCTGATGAGCAGTTCTTC
CASSSQLPDEQFF
>-|TRBV7-2|TRBJ2-7|15|TRBD1
TGTGCCAGCAGCGGTCCGGGACAGGGGGCTTACGAGCAGTACTTC
CASSGPGQGAYEQYF
>-|TRBV19|TRBJ1-1|13|-
TGTGCCAGTAGTATAGGTGGCGGTTCTGAAGCTTTCTTT
CASSIGGGSEAFF
>-|TRBV6-5|TRBJ2-7|15|-
TGTGCCAGCAGTTACAGGCAGGCGAGCTCCTACGAGCAGTACTTC
CASSYRQASSYEQYF
>-|TRBV5-6|TRBJ2-4|12|-
TGTGCCAGCAGCTTGGTTGGGAACATTCAGTACTTC
CASSLVGNIQYF
>-|TRBV19|TRBJ1-1|13|-
TGTGCCAGTAGGCTCTCGGTTGGGGGTGAAGCTTTCTTT
CASRLSVGGEAFF
>-|TRBV10-2|TRBJ1-1|13|-
TGCGCCAGCCGCGGACTATTATACACTGAAGCTTTCTTT
CASRGLLYTEAFF
>-|TRBV7-6|TRBJ2-6|20|TRBD1
TGTGCCAGCACCCACACATGGGACAGGGTGAATCTAGCTGGGGCCAACGTCCTGACTTTC
CASTHTWDRVNLAGANVLTF
>-|TRBV2|TRBJ2-2|15|TRBD2
TGTGCCAGCATCTCGACTAGCGGGGGGACCGGGGAGCTGTTTTTT
CASISTSGGTGELFF